The present entry profiles one T cell receptor (beta chain) with its context. No antigen is known for it. The germline gives CDR1 MNHNS, CDR2 SASEGT. Trimming cost V 3 bases and J 7 bases, with 12 bases left between them. This CDR3 has 13 amino acids. A TCRbeta library incorporating unique molecular identifiers was prepared. TCRdb called the PCR reads again in MiXCR, with one record for every CDR3 protein. The table lists hundreds of thousands of distinct CDR3 sequences, approximately 15% of them singletons. The entry originates in a study of T-cell reconstitution after alpha-beta-depleted transplantation in children. Whole-study findings and limits: Reportedly, roughly two months post-transplant, alpha-beta T cells arose from several hundred expanded graft clones. T cells produced anew were the main source of T-cell counts and diversity one year after transplant. Some patients owed their high day-60 TCRbeta diversity to surviving recipient T cells and thymic progenitors.

The rearrangement uses TRBV6-1 and TRBJ1-1; TRBD1 is a possible D gene (5 bases). The sample was PBMCs, mostly from graft donor cells, taken 360 days after TCRalphabeta/CD19-depleted stem cell transplant. The TCR sequence derives from a male patient aged 2-15 years who had a stem cell transplant for acute lymphoblastic leukemia, so the T cells may come from the graft donor. In DNA form, the CDR3 reads TGTGCCAGCAGTGATTCGGGGGATGATGAAGCTTTCTTT. It codes for CASSDSGDDEAFF.